The sequence of this T cell receptor beta chain was determined in a study of blood T cell repertoires in COVID-19. Per the original methods: How many nucleated cells were present was estimated from reference gene primer amplification. Sequencing was performed with immunoSEQ multiplex PCR; in TCRdb, only in-frame clones are kept and a portion is missing. Clonal size and the V and J genes are those of that table, whereas D and trimming came from the DNA. The data contain 80,000 to 100,000 clones, roughly nine tenths of them singletons. The source is a human donor with active COVID-19. The donor label of this sample is uncertain. Sequences were obtained from peripheral blood.

CDR3 DNA sequence: TGTGCCAGCAGCTTGGCTAGCGGGGTAGGGGAGACCCAGTACTTC. It encodes CASSLASGVGETQYF. The chain employs TRBV5-4 and TRBJ2-5; TRBD2 agrees at 9 bases. CDR3 length: 15 amino acids. V was pared by 0 bases and J by 5 bases, with 5 bases of the junction left unmatched. Germline CDR1 reads SGHNT; CDR2 reads YYREEE (reference sequence).